This T cell receptor beta chain was identified in a study of shared clonotypes between healthy human individuals. In the authors' workflow: ImmunoSEQ output lacked quality scores and full-length reads, limiting matched filtering. Sequenced by immunoSEQ multiplex PCR; TCRdb stores in-frame clones only, minus some. Clonal size and the V and J genes are those of that table, whereas D and trimming came from the DNA. The data show some 200,000 clones, approximately 61% seen once. The CDR3 runs 18 residues. The ends lost 5 bases at V and 4 bases at J; junction bases unmatched: 20. From germline, CDR1 is SGHTA and CDR2 FQGNSA.

The source of this sequence is a man aged 25 to 45 in good health. This chain uses TRBV7-2 with TRBJ2-7; 7 bases match TRBD2. The material sequenced was memory CD4+ T cells sorted from blood. Subset noted: CD45RA-negative fraction. The CDR3 DNA is TGTGCCAGCAGCACGCCGACTAGCACCCCGGGGATGCGGTACGAGCAGTACTTC. It yields the protein CASSTPTSTPGMRYEQYF.